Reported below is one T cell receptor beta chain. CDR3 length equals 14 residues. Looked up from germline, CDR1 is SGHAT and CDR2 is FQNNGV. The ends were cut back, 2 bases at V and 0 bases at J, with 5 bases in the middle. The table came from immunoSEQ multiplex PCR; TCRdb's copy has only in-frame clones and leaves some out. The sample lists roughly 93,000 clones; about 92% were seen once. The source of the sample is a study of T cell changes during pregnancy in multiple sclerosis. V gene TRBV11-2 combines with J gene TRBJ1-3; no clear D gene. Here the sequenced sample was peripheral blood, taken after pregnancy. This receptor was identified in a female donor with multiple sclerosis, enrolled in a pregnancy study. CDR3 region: CASSLSISGNTIYF. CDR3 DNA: TGTGCCAGCAGCTTATCCATCTCTGGAAACACCATATATTTT. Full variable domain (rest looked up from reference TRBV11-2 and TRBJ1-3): EAGVAQSPRYKIIEKRQSVAFWCNPISGHATLYWYQQILGQGPKLLIQFQNNGVVDDSQLPKDRFSAERLKGVDSTLKIQPAKLEDSAVYLCASSLSISGNTIYFGEGSWLTVV.